This T cell receptor beta chain was recovered during a study of control samples from healthy donors and cancer patients. The protocol was immunoSEQ multiplex PCR, while the TCRdb copy is restricted to in-frame clones and leaves out a portion. The sample consists of about 100,000 clones, almost 85% of them appearing once. The table lists this clone with many counts. Sequenced: blood. The sequence was obtained from a young man in good health.

The CDR3 coding sequence is TGTGCCAGTAGTATGATGGCAGGGGGCTTGGAGACCCAGTACTTC. It encodes CASSMMAGGLETQYF. The chain employs TRBV19 and TRBJ2-5; 8 positions agree with TRBD1. The CDR3 is 15 amino acids. CDR1 LNHDA and CDR2 SQIVND come from the germline V gene (reference sequence). Trimming at V came to 3 bases and at J to 5 bases, leaving 8 bases not matched to a gene.